The 5 T cell receptor beta chains given below trace back to one sample, sequenced in a study of blood T cells in healthy people across ages. A second PCR of 7 to 11 cycles used a sample-barcoded 5' primer and a J-beta primer mix. MiXCR was run by TCRdb on the 5' RACE reads, yielding one entry per CDR3 protein. The sample includes about 1.1 million distinct CDR3 sequences, around two fifths of them seen just once. What was sequenced was blood. These receptors were obtained from a man between 18 and 35 years old in good health.

As for this clonotype: At one end, the junction sequence differs from germline, possibly due to a read error. This chain links TRBV29-1 with TRBJ1-1; TRBD1 is a possible D gene (5 bases). The germline CDR1 and CDR2 sequences are SQVTM and ANQGSEA. The CDR3 runs to 13 residues. CDR3 bases: TGCGGCGTCGGGGACGGCCGATACACTGAAGCTTTCTTT. Translating it yields CGVGDGRYTEAFF.

The V gene is TRBV12-3 or TRBV12-4, the J gene TRBJ1-1; TRBD1 aligns across 8 bases. This CDR3 has 14 residues. J lost 5 bases, V lost 5 bases, and 7 bases had no gene match. The CDR3 sequence: CASSRQGPLTEAFF. The CDR3 nucleotides read TGTGCCAGCAGTCGACAGGGGCCCTTAACTGAAGCTTTCTTT.

This chain uses TRBV12-3 or TRBV12-4 with TRBJ1-4, with D tentatively TRBD1 (6 bases). This CDR3 region has 15 residues. V was shortened by 9 bases and J by 5 bases, with 19 bases between the two germline ends. The CDR3 is CASNRDFQENEKLFF. In DNA, the CDR3 is TGTGCCAGTAACAGGGACTTCCAGGAGAATGAAAAACTGTTTTTT.

The chain couples TRBV20-1 to TRBJ2-1, with 7 bases lining up with TRBD2. V was pared by 4 bases and J by 8 bases, with 8 bases of the junction left unmatched. The CDR3 totals 13 residues. The germline CDR1 and CDR2 sequences are DFQATT and SNEGSKA (reference sequence). CDR3 region: CSANPAGIDEQFF. The CDR3 coding sequence is TGCAGTGCTAATCCAGCGGGGATCGATGAGCAGTTCTTC.

The chain joins TRBV12-3 or TRBV12-4 to TRBJ1-6; a weak D match, TRBD1 (5 bases). CDR3 size: 17 residues. V lost 3 bases and J 4 bases, leaving 16 bases between the germline ends. The CDR3 loop reads CASSFLGQGLYNSPLHF. The CDR3 DNA reads as TGTGCCAGCAGTTTCCTCGGGCAGGGCCTTTATAATTCACCCCTCCACTTT.